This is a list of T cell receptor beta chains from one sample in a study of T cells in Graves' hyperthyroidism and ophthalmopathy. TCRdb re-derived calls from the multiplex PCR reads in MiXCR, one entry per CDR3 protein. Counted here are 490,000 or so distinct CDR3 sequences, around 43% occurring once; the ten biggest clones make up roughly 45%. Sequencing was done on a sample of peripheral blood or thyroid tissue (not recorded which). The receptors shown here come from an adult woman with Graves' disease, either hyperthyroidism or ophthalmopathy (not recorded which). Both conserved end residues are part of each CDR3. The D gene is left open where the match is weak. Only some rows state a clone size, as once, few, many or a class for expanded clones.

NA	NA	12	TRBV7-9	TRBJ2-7	TGTGCCAGCAGCGTCAGGGACGGCGAGCAGTACTTC	CASSVRDGEQYF
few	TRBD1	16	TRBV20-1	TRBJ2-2	TGCAGTGCTAGAGATCGCAGACAGGGGGACACCGGGGAGCTGTTTTTT	CSARDRRQGDTGELFF
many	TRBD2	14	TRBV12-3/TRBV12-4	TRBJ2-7	TGTGCCAGCAGGGACCTAGCGGGAGAGGCCGAGCAGTACTTC	CASRDLAGEAEQYF
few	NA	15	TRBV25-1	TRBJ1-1	TGTGCCAGCAGTGAATTTCGGGAAAGTGGTACTGAAGCTTTCTTT	CASSEFRESGTEAFF
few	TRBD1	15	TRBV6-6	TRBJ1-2	TGTGCCAGCGCCCCTTCCGGGACAGAGCTCTATGGCTACACCTTC	CASAPSGTELYGYTF
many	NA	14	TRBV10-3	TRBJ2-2	TGTGCCATCAGCCCCCTTGTTTTCACCGGGGAGCTGTTTTTT	CAISPLVFTGELFF
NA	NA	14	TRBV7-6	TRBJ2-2	TGTGCCAGCAGCCAAATGAGAGACACCGGGGAGCTGTTTTTT	CASSQMRDTGELFF
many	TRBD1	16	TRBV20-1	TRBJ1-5	TGCAGTGCTACCCCGGACCCCGGGACAGGGAATCAGCCCCAGCATTTT	CSATPDPGTGNQPQHF
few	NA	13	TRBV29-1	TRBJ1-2	TGCAGCGTTGAGTCAGGGATTCCCTATGGCTACACCTTC	CSVESGIPYGYTF
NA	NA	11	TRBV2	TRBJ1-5	TGTGCCAGCAGTCTCTTCGGGCCCCAGCATTTT	CASSLFGPQHF
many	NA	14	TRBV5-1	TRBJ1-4	TGCGCCAGCAGCTTTGGACAGAATAATGAAAAACTGTTTTTT	CASSFGQNNEKLFF
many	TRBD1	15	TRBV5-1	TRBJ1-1	TGCGCCAGCAGCTTCCCTTTTGACAGGGGCGATAAAGCTTTCTTT	CASSFPFDRGDKAFF
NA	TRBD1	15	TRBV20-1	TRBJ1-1	TGCAGTGCTAGAGATCGAGGGACAGGTAACACTGAAGCTTTCTTT	CSARDRGTGNTEAFF
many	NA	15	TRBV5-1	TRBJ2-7	TGCGCCAGCAGCTCGGGCGGGACTGCAGCTGGGGAGCAGTACTTC	CASSSGGTAAGEQYF
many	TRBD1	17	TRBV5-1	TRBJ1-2	TGCGCCAGCAGCTCGACCGGGCTGACAGGGGGCGGCTATGGCTACACCTTC	CASSSTGLTGGGYGYTF
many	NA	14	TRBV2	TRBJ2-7	TGTGCCAGCAGCTACTGGGGGAAGGCCTACGAGCAGTACTTC	CASSYWGKAYEQYF
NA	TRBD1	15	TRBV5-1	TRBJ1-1	TGCGCCAGCAGCTTGCAGGGACAGATGAACACTGAAGCTTTCTTT	CASSLQGQMNTEAFF
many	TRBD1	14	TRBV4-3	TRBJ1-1	TGCGCCAGCAAGGAGGGACAGTTAAACACTGAAGCTTTCTTT	CASKEGQLNTEAFF
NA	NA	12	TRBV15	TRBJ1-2	TGTGCCACCAGCAGCGGGGGCTATGGCTACACCTTC	CATSSGGYGYTF
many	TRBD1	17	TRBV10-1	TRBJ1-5	TGCGCCAGCCTTGGGACAGTCTTTTATCGGAGCAATCAGCCCCAGCATTTT	CASLGTVFYRSNQPQHF
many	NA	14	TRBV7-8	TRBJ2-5	TGTGCCAGCAGCTTATCGGGCCTTTGGGAGACCCAGTACTTC	CASSLSGLWETQYF
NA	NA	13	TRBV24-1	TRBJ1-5	TGCGCCGCCCAGGGAACAAGCAATCAGCCCCAGCATTTT	CAAQGTSNQPQHF
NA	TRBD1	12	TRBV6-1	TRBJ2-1	TGTGCCAGTAGTATCGGACAGGAGAAGCAGTTCTTC	CASSIGQEKQFF
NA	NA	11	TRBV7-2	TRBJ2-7	TGTGCCAGCAGCCCCTCGGAAGAGCAGTACTTC	CASSPSEEQYF
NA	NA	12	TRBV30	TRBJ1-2	TGTACCTGGAGTAACAGTTACTATGGCTACACCTTC	CTWSNSYYGYTF
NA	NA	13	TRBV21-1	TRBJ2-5	TGTGCCAGCAGCATAACTCCGGTGGAGACCCAGTACTTC	CASSITPVETQYF
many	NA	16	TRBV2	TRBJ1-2	TGTGCCAGCAGCCCTAAAAACTCACCGGGTCACTATGGCTACACCTTC	CASSPKNSPGHYGYTF
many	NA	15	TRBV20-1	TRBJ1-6	TGCAGTGCCTGGGAGGGCTCCATCGCTAATTCACCCCTCCACTTT	CSAWEGSIANSPLHF
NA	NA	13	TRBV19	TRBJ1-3	TGTGCCGCGACAGCGTACTCTGGAAACACCATATATTTT	CAATAYSGNTIYF
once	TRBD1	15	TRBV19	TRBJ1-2	TGTGCCAGTAGTATCCCTGGACAGGGGGCGCATGGCTACACCTTC	CASSIPGQGAHGYTF
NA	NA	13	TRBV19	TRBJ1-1	TGTGCCAGTAGCAGAACAATGAACACTGAAGCTTTCTTT	CASSRTMNTEAFF
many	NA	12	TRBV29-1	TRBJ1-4	TGCAGCGTTGTGGAGGACTCGGAAAAACTGTTTTTT	CSVVEDSEKLFF
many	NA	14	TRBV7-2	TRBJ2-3	TGTGCCAGCTCAAGGACTGGGGGCACAGATACGCAGTATTTT	CASSRTGGTDTQYF
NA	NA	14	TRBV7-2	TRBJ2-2	TGTGCCAGCCAGACTTCATTAAACACCGGGGAGCTGTTTTTT	CASQTSLNTGELFF
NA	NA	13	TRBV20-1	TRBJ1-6	TGCAGTGCCCGGGAGGAGTTCAATTCACCCCTCCACTTT	CSAREEFNSPLHF
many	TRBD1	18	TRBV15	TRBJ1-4	TGTGCCACCAGCAGAGAACCAGGGGGCGTCGGGACTAATGAAAAACTGTTTTTT	CATSREPGGVGTNEKLFF
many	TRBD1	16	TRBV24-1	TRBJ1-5	TGTGCCACCAGTGATCGGGGGACAGGGTCCTATCAGCCCCAGCATTTT	CATSDRGTGSYQPQHF
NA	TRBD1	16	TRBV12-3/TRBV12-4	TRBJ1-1	TGTGCCAGCAACGATCAGGGGGCGTTGGGAGCCACTGAAGCTTTCTTT	CASNDQGALGATEAFF
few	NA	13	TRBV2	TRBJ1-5	TGTGCCAGCGAGGAGGGGCTTAATCAGCCCCAGCATTTT	CASEEGLNQPQHF
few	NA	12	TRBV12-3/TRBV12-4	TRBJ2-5	TGTGCCAGCAGTTTGCTGGTGGGGACCCAGTACTTC	CASSLLVGTQYF
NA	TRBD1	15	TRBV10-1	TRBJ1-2	TGCGCCAGCAGTCCGGACAGGCCCCGGGCCTATGGCTACACCTTC	CASSPDRPRAYGYTF
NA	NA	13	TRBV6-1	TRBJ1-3	TGTGCCACCAGGGACGGCCTTGGAAACACCATATATTTT	CATRDGLGNTIYF
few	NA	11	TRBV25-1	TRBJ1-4	TGTGCCACCAGCGGCGGCGAAAAACTGTTTTTT	CATSGGEKLFF
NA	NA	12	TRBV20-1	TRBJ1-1	TGCAGTGCTACGCAGGCCAGCACTGAAGCTTTCTTT	CSATQASTEAFF
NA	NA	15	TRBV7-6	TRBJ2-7	TGTGCCAGCAGCCTCGTTGGCTCTTCGACCGACGAGCAGTACTTC	CASSLVGSSTDEQYF